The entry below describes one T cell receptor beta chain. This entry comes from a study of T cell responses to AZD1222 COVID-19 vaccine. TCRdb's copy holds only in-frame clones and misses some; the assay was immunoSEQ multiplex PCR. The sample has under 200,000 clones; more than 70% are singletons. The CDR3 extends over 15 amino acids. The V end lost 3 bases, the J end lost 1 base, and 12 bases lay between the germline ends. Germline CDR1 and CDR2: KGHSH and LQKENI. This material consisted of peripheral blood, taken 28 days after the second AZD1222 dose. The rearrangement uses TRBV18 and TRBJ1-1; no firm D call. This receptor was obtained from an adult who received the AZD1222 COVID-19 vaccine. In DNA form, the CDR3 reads TGTGCCAGCTCACCGCTTCAGGTGGAGAACACTGAAGCTTTCTTT. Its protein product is CASSPLQVENTEAFF.